What follows are 25 T cell receptor beta chains derived from one specimen sequenced in a study of blood T cells in healthy people across ages. The second PCR ran about 6 to 11 cycles with a sample-barcoded 5' primer and J-beta primers. A single record per CDR3 protein comes from TCRdb applying MiXCR to the 5' RACE reads. The sample shows some 1.5 million distinct CDR3 sequences, 25% to 30% of them seen only once. Sequencing was carried out using blood. These receptors were obtained from a woman in her 30s in good health.

The chain couples TRBV29-1 to TRBJ2-3; perhaps TRBD2 as D (5 bases). The CDR3 contains 15 residues. V lost 3 bases and J lost 5, with 18 bases in between. Germline-derived CDR1 and CDR2 are SQVTM and ANQGSEA. The CDR3 sequence: CSVEDSPGMGDTQYF. The CDR3 nucleotides read TGCAGCGTTGAGGATAGTCCGGGGATGGGAGATACGCAGTATTTT.

Ten or more counts support this clonotype. A read error may produce the germline difference seen at one junction end. The chain combines TRBV5-1 with TRBJ2-3; the D gene is possibly TRBD2 (6 bases). The germline V gene has CDR1 SGHRS and CDR2 YFSETQ. The CDR3 sequence is 15 residues long. The CDR3 region is CASSLGGASTDTQYF. The CDR3 DNA reads TGTGCCAGCAGCTTAGGCGGGGCTAGCACAGATACGCAGTATTTT.

This sequence joins TRBV7-9 and TRBJ2-1, with no clear D. The CDR3 loop spans 12 amino acids. The V gene lost 0 bases and the J gene lost 12 bases, with 9 bases spanning the gap. Per the germline V gene, CDR1 is SEHNR and CDR2 is FQNEAQ (reference sequence). The CDR3: CASSLAPDGQFF. As DNA, the CDR3 is TGTGCCAGCAGCTTAGCGCCCGATGGGCAGTTCTTC.

The chain couples TRBV7-2 to TRBJ2-5, with a possible D match to TRBD2 (6 bases). The CDR3 spans 16 residues. Germline CDR1 SGHTA, CDR2 FQGNSA. Trimming removed 5 bases from V and 2 bases from J, with 18 bases in between. The CDR3 loop is CASSLRLVGGQETQYF. In DNA, the CDR3 is TGTGCCAGCAGCCTCAGACTAGTAGGCGGTCAAGAGACCCAGTACTTC.

The V and J genes are TRBV9 and TRBJ1-2, with a tentative D call TRBD1 (5 bases). CDR3 size: 15 residues. The V gene's germline CDR1 is SGDLS and CDR2 YYNGEE. With 4 bases removed from V and 8 bases from J, the gap between germline ends came to 21 bases. CDR3 region: CASSPVGPPSGGYTF. The CDR3 DNA reads TGTGCCAGCAGCCCTGTGGGGCCACCGAGTGGGGGCTACACCTTC.

This chain joins TRBV7-9 and TRBJ2-3; D ambiguous. The CDR3 totals 16 residues. The V gene lost 1 base and the J gene lost 1 base, with 12 bases spanning the gap. Germline CDR1 SEHNR, CDR2 FQNEAQ (reference sequence). DNA for the CDR3: TGTGCCAGCAGCTTAGGGGGTTACGGACGCACAGATACGCAGTATTTT. Protein product: CASSLGGYGRTDTQYF.

This clonotype was counted at least ten times. The rearrangement joins TRBV10-3 to TRBJ2-7; 10 bases are a match to TRBD2. V trimming: 3 bases; J trimming: 0 bases; junction bases outside the gene matches: 8. The CDR3 covers 17 residues. The germline gives CDR1 ENHRY, CDR2 SYGVKD. The CDR3 here is CAISDEGSGRASYEQYF. The CDR3 DNA is TGTGCCATCAGTGATGAGGGAAGCGGGAGGGCCTCCTACGAGCAGTACTTC.

CDR3 in amino acids: CASSPPLGGTEAFF. The CDR3 nucleotides are TGTGCCAGCAGCCCTCCCTTGGGAGGGACTGAAGCTTTCTTT. This chain connects TRBV9 to TRBJ1-1; no definite D call. CDR3 length equals 14 residues. Germline V lookup: CDR1 SGDLS, CDR2 YYNGEE. Trimming removed 4 bases at V and 5 bases at J, with 15 bases between.

This clonotype was found a few times. The chain employs TRBV12-3 or TRBV12-4 and TRBJ2-7; tentative D call: TRBD1 (5 bases). The CDR3 is 13 residues long. V was clipped by 5 bases and J by 3 bases, with 11 bases between them. This chain's CDR3 is CASSRTTIYEQYF. The CDR3 nucleotides read TGTGCCAGCAGTCGGACAACTATCTACGAGCAGTACTTC.

This clonotype has a single count. The V and J genes are TRBV4-1 and TRBJ1-5, with D hard to call. CDR3 length equals 15 residues. V was trimmed by 4 bases and J by 4 bases, leaving 14 bases between them. Germline V gives CDR1 MGHRA, CDR2 YSYEKL. DNA for the CDR3: TGCGCCAGCAGCCGAGATCTAGGCCGAAATCAGCCCCAGCATTTT. This translates into CASSRDLGRNQPQHF.

This clonotype was found many times. This sequence joins TRBV21-1 and TRBJ2-7; TRBD1, as called in the table, went unchecked against the DNA. TRBV21-1 is flagged as a pseudogene. The CDR3 runs to 13 residues. The CDR3 nucleotides read TGTGCCACCGCATGGACACCCGGTGGCGAGCAGTACTTC. It specifies CATAWTPGGEQYF.

The chain uses TRBV3-1 and TRBJ2-7; D may match TRBD1 or TRBD2 (5 bases each). Germline CDR1 and CDR2: LGHDT and YNNKEL (reference sequence). The V end was cut by 8 bases, the J end by 2 bases, with 19 bases between. The CDR3 length is 15 residues. This CDR3 is CASGLDTGGTYEQYF. The CDR3 bases are TGTGCCAGCGGCCTTGACACTGGGGGTACCTACGAGCAGTACTTC.

Details on this clonotype: An end of the junction does not agree with germline; a read error may underlie this. The rearrangement joins TRBV29-1 to TRBJ2-7, with 11 positions matching TRBD2. Germline CDR1 SQVTM, CDR2 ANQGSEA. The CDR3 is 15 residues long. The CDR3 DNA sequence: TGCAGCGTTGAAACCGGGACTAGCGGCACCTACAAGCAGTACTTC. Its translation is CSVETGTSGTYKQYF.

J is TRBJ2-7 and V is TRBV6-2 or TRBV6-3; 13 bases are a match to TRBD2. The CDR3 runs to 15 residues. With 4 bases clipped from V and 4 bases from J, the junction kept 4 bases outside the gene matches. Germline V lookup: CDR1 MNHEY, CDR2 SVGEGT. Here the CDR3 reads CASSCGTSGTYEQYF. CDR3 DNA sequence: TGTGCCAGCAGTTGTGGGACTAGCGGGACATACGAGCAGTACTTC.

This clonotype has a handful of counts. This sequence joins TRBV5-5 and TRBJ1-2; no clear D. This CDR3 is 15 amino acids long. The germline V and J ends were trimmed by 1 base and 3 bases, with 13 bases remaining between them. Germline V gene data show CDR1 as SGHKS and CDR2 as YYEKEE (reference sequence). CDR3 DNA sequence: TGTGCCAGCAGCTTGCTTGTTTCCGGCGACTATGGCTACACCTTC. Its translation is CASSLLVSGDYGYTF.

CDR3 nucleotide sequence: TGCAGTGCTGACAGGGGGAGCACAGATACGCAGTATTTT. Its protein is CSADRGSTDTQYF. The chain joins TRBV20-1 to TRBJ2-3, with 9 bases identical to TRBD1. This CDR3 has 13 amino acids. V lost 5 bases and J lost 0; bases outside the gene matches: 0. CDR1 and CDR2 from the germline V gene are DFQATT and SNEGSKA (reference sequence).

The J gene is TRBJ2-1, the V gene TRBV7-9; possible D gene TRBD1, 6 bases. The CDR3 runs to 16 residues. The V and J ends lost 7 bases and 2 bases respectively, with 18 bases between them. Looked up from germline, CDR1 is SEHNR and CDR2 is FQNEAQ (reference sequence). The CDR3 region is CASTRRTGLAYNEQFF. The CDR3 DNA sequence: TGTGCCAGCACGCGACGTACAGGGTTGGCCTACAATGAGCAGTTCTTC.

This clonotype was seen at least ten times. V usage is TRBV4-3 and J usage is TRBJ1-2, with D maybe TRBD1 (6 bases). Germline V gene sequence: CDR1 LGHNA, CDR2 YSLEER. V lost 0 bases, J lost 5 bases, and 16 bases lay in between. CDR3 length: 16 residues. CDR3 nucleotides: TGCGCCAGCAGCCAAGATATAGTGGGGACAAAGTATGGCTACACCTTC. Residues: CASSQDIVGTKYGYTF.

The chain employs TRBV7-2 and TRBJ2-3; D gene uncertain. Germline V gene sequence: CDR1 SGHTA, CDR2 FQGNSA. This CDR3 is built from 14 residues. V was shortened by 4 bases and J by 4 bases, with 12 bases between the two germline ends. CDR3 DNA sequence: TGTGCCAGCAGCTCCTTGTCCCGGGCAGATACGCAGTATTTT. This codes for CASSSLSRADTQYF. The variable domain in full, completed from reference TRBV7-2 and TRBJ2-3, reads GAGVSQSPSNKVTEKGKDVELRCDPISGHTALYWYRQSLGQGLEFLIYFQGNSAPDKSGLPSDRFSAERTGGSVSTLTIQRTQQEDSAVYLCASSSLSRADTQYFGPGTRLTVL.

The chain carries TRBV7-2 and TRBJ2-3; D remains unclear. V shed 2 bases and J shed 2 bases, with 14 bases lying between them. The germline gives CDR1 SGHTA, CDR2 FQGNSA. CDR3 size: 16 residues. The CDR3 DNA reads as TGTGCCAGCAGCTTAAGTCTTGCACAGAACACAGATACGCAGTATTTT. Amino acid sequence: CASSLSLAQNTDTQYF.

The sample holds many counts of this clonotype. The rearrangement links TRBV6-1 to TRBJ2-7; 9 bases fit TRBD2. Looked up from germline, CDR1 is MNHNS and CDR2 is SASEGT. The CDR3 has 16 residues. After removal of 2 bases from V and 3 bases from J, the junction contained 8 bases not matched to a gene. The CDR3 DNA follows: TGTGCCAGCAGTGAACTGGGTAGCGGGAGTGACTACGAGCAGTACTTC. This encodes CASSELGSGSDYEQYF.

The V and J genes are TRBV6-5 and TRBJ1-1; maybe TRBD1 (6 bases). Trimming left V 8 bases short and J 1 base short, with 20 bases between. Germline CDR1 and CDR2: MNHEY and SVGAGI. The CDR3 length is 16 residues. The CDR3 nucleotides are TGTGCCAGCGGTACGAGAATTACAGGGCCGAACACTGAAGCTTTCTTT. It is translated as CASGTRITGPNTEAFF.

Turning to this clonotype: One end of the junction is discordant with germline, which a read error may explain. The CDR3 reads CAAGLAGGKETRYF. Here the CDR3 DNA reads TGTGCCGCTGGACTAGCGGGGGGGAAAGAGACCCGGTACTTC. This chain connects TRBV15 to TRBJ2-5; 15 bases line up with TRBD2. Germline loops: CDR1 LNHNV, CDR2 YYDKDF (reference sequence). The length of the CDR3 is 14 residues.

A remark on this clonotype: This may stem from a read error, because a much larger clone lies one nucleotide away. This chain links TRBV5-1 with TRBJ2-7; D gene unclear. CDR1 is SGHRS and CDR2 is YFSETQ in the germline V gene. The CDR3 spans 15 residues. CDR3 residues: CACSLFGGASYEQYF. Written as DNA, the CDR3 is TGCGCCTGCAGCTTGTTCGGCGGAGCCTCCTACGAGCAGTACTTC.

This clonotype was seen many times. The V and J genes are TRBV7-9 and TRBJ2-5; a weak D match, TRBD1 (6 bases). Germline lookup yields CDR1 SEHNR and CDR2 FQNEAQ (reference sequence). The CDR3 has 14 amino acids. The V end lost 5 bases, the J end lost 5 bases, and 15 bases lay between the germline ends. CDR3 sequence reads: CASSRAGAGETQYF. CDR3 in DNA: TGTGCCAGCAGCCGGGCAGGGGCTGGGGAGACCCAGTACTTC.